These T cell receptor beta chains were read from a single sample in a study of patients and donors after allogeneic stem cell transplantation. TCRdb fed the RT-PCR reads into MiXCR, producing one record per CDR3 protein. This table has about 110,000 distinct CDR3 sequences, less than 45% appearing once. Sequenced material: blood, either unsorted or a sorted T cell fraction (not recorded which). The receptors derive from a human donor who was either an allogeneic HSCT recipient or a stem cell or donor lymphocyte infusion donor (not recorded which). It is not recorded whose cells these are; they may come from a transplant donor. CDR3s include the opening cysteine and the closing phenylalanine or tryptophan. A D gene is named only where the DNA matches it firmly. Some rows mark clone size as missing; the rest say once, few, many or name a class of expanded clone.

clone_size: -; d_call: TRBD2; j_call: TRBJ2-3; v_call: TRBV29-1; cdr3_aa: CSVVGRVTDTQYF; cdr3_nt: TGCAGCGTTGTTGGGAGGGTCACAGATACGCAGTATTTT
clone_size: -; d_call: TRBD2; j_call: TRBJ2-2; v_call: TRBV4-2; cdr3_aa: CASSRKSAGGPTGELFF; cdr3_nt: TGTGCCAGCAGCCGTAAATCGGCGGGAGGTCCCACCGGGGAGCTGTTTTTT
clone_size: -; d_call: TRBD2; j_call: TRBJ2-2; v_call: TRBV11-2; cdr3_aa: CASSRTSGFGELFF; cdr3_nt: TGTGCCAGCAGTCGGACTAGCGGGTTCGGGGAGCTGTTTTTT
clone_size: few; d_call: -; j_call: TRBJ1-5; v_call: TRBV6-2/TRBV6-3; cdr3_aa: CASSYGYQPQHF; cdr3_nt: TGTGCCAGCAGTTATGGGTATCAGCCCCAGCATTTT
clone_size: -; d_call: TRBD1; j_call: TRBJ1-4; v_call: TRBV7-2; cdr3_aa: CASSGQGTNEKLFF; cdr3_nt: TGTGCCAGCAGCGGACAGGGGACTAATGAAAAACTGTTTTTT
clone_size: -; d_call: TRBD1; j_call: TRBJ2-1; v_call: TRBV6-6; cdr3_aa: CASSYPDRGPEQFF; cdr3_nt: TGTGCCAGCAGTTACCCTGACAGGGGTCCGGAGCAGTTCTTC
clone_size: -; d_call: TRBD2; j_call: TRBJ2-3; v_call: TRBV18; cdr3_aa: CASSPWTSFTDTQYF; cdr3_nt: TGTGCCAGCTCACCATGGACTAGCTTCACAGATACGCAGTATTTT
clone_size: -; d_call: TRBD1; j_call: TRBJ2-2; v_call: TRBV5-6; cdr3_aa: CASSPGTGANTGELFF; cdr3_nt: TGTGCCAGCAGCCCCGGGACAGGGGCCAACACCGGGGAGCTGTTTTTT
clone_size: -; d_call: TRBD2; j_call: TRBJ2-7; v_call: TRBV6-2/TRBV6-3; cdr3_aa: CASSYSGGRYYEQYF; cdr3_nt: TGTGCCAGCAGTTACAGCGGGGGACGCTACTACGAGCAGTACTTC
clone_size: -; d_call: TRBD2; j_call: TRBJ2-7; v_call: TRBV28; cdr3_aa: CASSLLLRLAGEQYF; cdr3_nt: TGTGCCAGCAGTCTCCTCCTACGACTAGCGGGGGAGCAGTACTTC
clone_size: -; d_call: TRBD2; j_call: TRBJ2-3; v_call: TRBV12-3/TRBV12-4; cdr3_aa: CASSLAGGYTDTQYF; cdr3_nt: TGTGCCAGCAGTCTAGCGGGAGGGTACACAGATACGCAGTATTTT
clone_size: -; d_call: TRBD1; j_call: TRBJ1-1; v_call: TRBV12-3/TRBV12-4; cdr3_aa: CASTGQGRGNTEAFF; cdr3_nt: TGTGCCAGCACTGGACAGGGCCGAGGGAACACTGAAGCTTTCTTT
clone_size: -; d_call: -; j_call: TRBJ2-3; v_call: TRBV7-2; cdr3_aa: CASSLWLPSTDTQYF; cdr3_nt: TGTGCCAGCAGCTTATGGCTTCCTAGCACAGATACGCAGTATTTT
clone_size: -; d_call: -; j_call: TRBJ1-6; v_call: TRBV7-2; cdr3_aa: CASSLVDGDSPLHF; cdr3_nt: TGTGCCAGCAGCTTAGTGGACGGGGATTCACCCCTCCACTTT
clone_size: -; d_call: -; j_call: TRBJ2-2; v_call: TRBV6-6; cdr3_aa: CASRGDFYTGELFF; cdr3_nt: TGTGCCAGCAGGGGGGATTTTTACACCGGGGAGCTGTTTTTT
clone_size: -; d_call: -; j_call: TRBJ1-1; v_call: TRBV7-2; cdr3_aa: CASSSTGRANTEAFF; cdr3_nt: TGTGCCAGCAGCTCTACAGGGCGGGCGAACACTGAAGCTTTCTTT
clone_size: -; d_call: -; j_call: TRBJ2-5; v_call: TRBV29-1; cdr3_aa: CSVRLRVGLETQYF; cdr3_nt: TGCAGCGTTAGGTTGCGGGTCGGATTAGAGACCCAGTACTTC
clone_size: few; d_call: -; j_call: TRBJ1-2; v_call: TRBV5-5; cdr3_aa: CASSFSGPGGGYTF; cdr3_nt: TGTGCCAGCAGCTTTTCCGGGCCTGGAGGGGGCTACACCTTC
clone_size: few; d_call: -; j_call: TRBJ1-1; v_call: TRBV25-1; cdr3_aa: CASRRLNTEAFF; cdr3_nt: TGTGCCAGCAGGAGATTGAACACTGAAGCTTTCTTT
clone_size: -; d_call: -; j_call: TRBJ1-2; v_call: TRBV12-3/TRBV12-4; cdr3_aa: CASSLSGGYTF; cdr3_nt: TGTGCCAGCAGTTTGTCCGGTGGCTACACCTTC
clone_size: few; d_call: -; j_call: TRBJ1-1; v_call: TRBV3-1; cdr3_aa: CASSQKGGNTEAFF; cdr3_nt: TGTGCCAGCAGCCAAAAGGGGGGCAACACTGAAGCTTTCTTT
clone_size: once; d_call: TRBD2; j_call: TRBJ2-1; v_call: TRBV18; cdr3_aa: CASSTGLAALNEQFF; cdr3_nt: TGTGCCAGCTCAACCGGACTAGCGGCGCTGAATGAGCAGTTCTTC
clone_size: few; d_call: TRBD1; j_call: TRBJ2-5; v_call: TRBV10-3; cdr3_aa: CAISGTGGAKTQYF; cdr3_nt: TGTGCCATATCCGGGACAGGGGGCGCAAAGACCCAGTACTTC
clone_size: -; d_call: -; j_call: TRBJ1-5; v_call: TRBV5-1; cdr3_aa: CASSLEGDSNQPQHF; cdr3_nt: TGCGCCAGCAGCTTGGAGGGGGATAGCAATCAGCCCCAGCATTTT
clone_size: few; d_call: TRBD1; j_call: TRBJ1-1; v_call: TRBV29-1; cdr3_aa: CSVEWDQRQGRAFF; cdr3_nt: TGCAGCGTTGAATGGGACCAGCGACAGGGGAGAGCTTTCTTT
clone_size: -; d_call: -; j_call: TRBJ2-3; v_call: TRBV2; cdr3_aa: CASRRDTQYF; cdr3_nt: TGTGCCAGCAGGCGAGATACGCAGTATTTT
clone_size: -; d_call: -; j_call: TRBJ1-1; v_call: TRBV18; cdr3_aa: CASSPGRIMNTEAFF; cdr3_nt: TGTGCCAGCTCACCGGGCAGAATCATGAACACTGAAGCTTTCTTT
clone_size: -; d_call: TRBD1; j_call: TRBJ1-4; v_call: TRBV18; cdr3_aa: CASSPLGQPSNEKLFF; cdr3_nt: TGTGCCAGCTCACCCCTGGGACAGCCTTCTAATGAAAAACTGTTTTTT
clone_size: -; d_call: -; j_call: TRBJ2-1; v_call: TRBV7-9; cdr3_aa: CASSLGQPSSYNEQFF; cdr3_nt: TGTGCCAGCAGCTTAGGGCAACCCAGCTCCTACAATGAGCAGTTCTTC
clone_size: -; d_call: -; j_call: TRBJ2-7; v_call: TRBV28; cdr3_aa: CASSFLATYEQYF; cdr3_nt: TGTGCCAGCAGTTTCTTGGCGACATACGAGCAGTACTTC
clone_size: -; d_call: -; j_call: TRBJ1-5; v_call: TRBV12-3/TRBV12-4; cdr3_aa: CASSLTEQPQHF; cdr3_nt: TGTGCCAGCAGCTTAACGGAGCAGCCCCAGCATTTT
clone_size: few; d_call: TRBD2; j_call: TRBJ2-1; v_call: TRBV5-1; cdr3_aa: CASSPGLALSNEQFF; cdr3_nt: TGCGCCAGCAGCCCGGGACTAGCGTTATCCAATGAGCAGTTCTTC
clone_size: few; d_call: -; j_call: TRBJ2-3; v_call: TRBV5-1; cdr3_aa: CASSLDGQGSDTQYF; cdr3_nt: TGCGCCAGCAGCTTGGATGGCCAAGGCTCAGATACGCAGTATTTT
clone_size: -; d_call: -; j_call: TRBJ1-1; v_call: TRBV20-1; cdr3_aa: CSAGLGTEAFF; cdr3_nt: TGCAGTGCAGGATTAGGGACTGAAGCTTTCTTT
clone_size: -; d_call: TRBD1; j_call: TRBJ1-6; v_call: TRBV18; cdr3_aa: CASSRDRDNSPLHF; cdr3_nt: TGTGCCAGCTCACGTGACAGGGATAATTCACCCCTCCACTTT
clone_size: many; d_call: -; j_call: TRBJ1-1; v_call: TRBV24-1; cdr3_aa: CATSDCQAFF; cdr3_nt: TGTGCCACCAGTGATTGCCAAGCTTTCTTT
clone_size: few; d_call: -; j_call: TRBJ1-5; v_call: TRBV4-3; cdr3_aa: CASSQDSNQPQHF; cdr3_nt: TGCGCCAGCAGCCAAGATTCCAATCAGCCCCAGCATTTT
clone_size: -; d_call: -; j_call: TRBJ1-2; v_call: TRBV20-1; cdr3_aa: CSANNRVSYGYTF; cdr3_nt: TGCAGTGCTAATAACAGGGTCTCGTATGGCTACACCTTC
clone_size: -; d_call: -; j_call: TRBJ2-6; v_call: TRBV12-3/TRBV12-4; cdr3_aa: CASSSPGVSSGANVLTF; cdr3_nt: TGTGCCAGCAGTTCCCCGGGAGTTTCCTCTGGGGCCAACGTCCTGACTTTC
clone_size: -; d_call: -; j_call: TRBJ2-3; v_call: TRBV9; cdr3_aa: CASSNIGGPPSTDTQYF; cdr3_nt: TGTGCCAGCAGCAATATTGGGGGGCCACCTAGCACAGATACGCAGTATTTT
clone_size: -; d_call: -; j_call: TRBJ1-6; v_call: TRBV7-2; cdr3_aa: CASSFRGESPLHF; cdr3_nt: TGTGCCAGCAGCTTCAGGGGCGAGTCACCCCTCCACTTT
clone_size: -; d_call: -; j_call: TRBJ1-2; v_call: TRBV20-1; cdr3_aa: CSAHWDINYGYTF; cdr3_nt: TGCAGTGCCCACTGGGACATCAACTATGGCTACACCTTC
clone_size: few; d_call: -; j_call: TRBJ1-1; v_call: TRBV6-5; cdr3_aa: CASSYNRLTTEAFF; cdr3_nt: TGTGCCAGCAGTTATAACAGGTTAACGACTGAAGCTTTCTTT
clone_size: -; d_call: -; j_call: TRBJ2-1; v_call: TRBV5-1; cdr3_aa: CASSLGLGNMDEQFF; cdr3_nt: TGCGCCAGCAGCTTGGGATTAGGAAATATGGATGAGCAGTTCTTC
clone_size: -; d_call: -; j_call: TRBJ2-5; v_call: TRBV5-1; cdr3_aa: CASSLPRGGETQYF; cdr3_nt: TGCGCCAGCAGCTTGCCGAGAGGGGGAGAGACCCAGTACTTC
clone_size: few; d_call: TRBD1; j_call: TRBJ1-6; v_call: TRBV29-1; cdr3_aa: CSVRTGNSPLHF; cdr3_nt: TGCAGCGTAAGGACAGGCAATTCACCCCTCCACTTT
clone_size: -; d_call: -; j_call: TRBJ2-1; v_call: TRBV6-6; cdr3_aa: CASSYGGTYRDEQFF; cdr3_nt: TGTGCCAGCAGTTACGGGGGGACGTACCGGGATGAGCAGTTCTTC
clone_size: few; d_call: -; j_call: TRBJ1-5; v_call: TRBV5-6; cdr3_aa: CASSFGGPGQPQHF; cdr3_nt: TGTGCCAGCAGCTTCGGGGGCCCGGGACAGCCCCAGCATTTT
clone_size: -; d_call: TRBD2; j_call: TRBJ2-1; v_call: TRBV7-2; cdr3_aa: CASSLRDPSGKQFF; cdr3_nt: TGTGCCAGCAGCTTAAGGGACCCTAGCGGGAAGCAGTTCTTC
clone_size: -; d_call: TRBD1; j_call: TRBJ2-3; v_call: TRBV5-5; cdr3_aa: CASSFGDRARAAQYF; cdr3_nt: TGTGCCAGCAGCTTTGGGGACAGGGCGAGAGCGGCGCAGTATTTT
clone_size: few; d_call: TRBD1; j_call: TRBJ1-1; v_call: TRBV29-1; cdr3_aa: CSVKTGLNTEAFF; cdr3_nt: TGCAGCGTTAAGACAGGGCTGAACACTGAAGCTTTCTTT
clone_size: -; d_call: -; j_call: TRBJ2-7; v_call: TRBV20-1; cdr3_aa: CSATSGVEQYF; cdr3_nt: TGCAGTGCTACTTCAGGGGTCGAGCAGTACTTC
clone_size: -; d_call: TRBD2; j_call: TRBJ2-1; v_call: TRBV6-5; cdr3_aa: CASSYAFQAGGGNEQFF; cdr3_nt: TGTGCCAGCAGTTACGCGTTTCAGGCGGGAGGGGGCAATGAGCAGTTCTTC
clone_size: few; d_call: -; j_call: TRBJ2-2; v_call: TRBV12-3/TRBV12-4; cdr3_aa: CASSPTPTGELFF; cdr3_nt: TGTGCCAGCAGCCCAACCCCCACCGGGGAGCTGTTTTTT
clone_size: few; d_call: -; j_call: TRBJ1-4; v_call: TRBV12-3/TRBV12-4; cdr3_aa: CASSLVGGEKLFF; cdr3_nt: TGTGCCAGCAGCCTTGTAGGAGGTGAAAAACTGTTTTTT
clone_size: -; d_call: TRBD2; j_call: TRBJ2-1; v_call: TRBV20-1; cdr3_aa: CSLAESSYNEQFF; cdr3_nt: TGTTCCCTAGCGGAGAGCTCCTACAATGAGCAGTTCTTC
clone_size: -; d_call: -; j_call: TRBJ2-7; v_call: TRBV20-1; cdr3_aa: CSALTHVSEQYF; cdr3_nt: TGCAGTGCTCTGACCCATGTCTCCGAGCAGTACTTC
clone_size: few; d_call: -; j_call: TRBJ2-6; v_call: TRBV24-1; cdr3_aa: CATSVHSGANVLTF; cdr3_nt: TGTGCCACCTCCGTTCACTCTGGGGCCAACGTCCTGACTTTC
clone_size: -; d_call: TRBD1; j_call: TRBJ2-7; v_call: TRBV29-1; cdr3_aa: CSVEAGTGLDEQYF; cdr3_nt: TGCAGCGTTGAGGCCGGGACAGGGCTGGACGAGCAGTACTTC